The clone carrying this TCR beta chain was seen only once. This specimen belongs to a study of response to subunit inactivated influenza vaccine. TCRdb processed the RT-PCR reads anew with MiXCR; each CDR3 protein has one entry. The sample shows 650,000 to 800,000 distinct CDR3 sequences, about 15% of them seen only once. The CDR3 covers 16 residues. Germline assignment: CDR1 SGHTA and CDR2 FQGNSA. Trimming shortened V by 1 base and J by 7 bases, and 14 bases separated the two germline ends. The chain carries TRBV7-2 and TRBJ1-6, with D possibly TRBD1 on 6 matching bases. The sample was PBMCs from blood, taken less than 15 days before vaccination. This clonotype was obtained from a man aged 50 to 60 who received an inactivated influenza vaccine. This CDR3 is CASSLVGGGYNSPLHF. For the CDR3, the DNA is TGTGCCAGCAGCTTAGTGGGGGGCGGATACAATTCACCCCTCCACTTT.